Reported below is one TCR beta chain. This entry comes from a study of blood T cell repertoires in COVID-19. Overall study: PBMCs, B-cell-depleted T cells, or T cells were the source of the cDNA or gDNA that made up the material.

V lost 6 bases and J lost 0, with 15 bases in between. Looked up from germline, CDR1 is MNHEY and CDR2 is SVGAGI. The CDR3 length is 15 residues. Method: immunoSEQ multiplex PCR; TCRdb's copy keeps in-frame clones and lacks some. Of around 120,000 clones listed, around 85% are singletons. The gene calls are TRBV6-5 and TRBJ2-7; no clear D gene. The sequencing sample was made of peripheral blood. The sequence came from a man aged 50 to 60 with acute or convalescent COVID-19. This CDR3 is CASSRDWLRSYEQYF. CDR3 nucleotide sequence: TGTGCCAGCAGCCGCGACTGGTTGCGCTCCTACGAGCAGTACTTC.